A single sample gave rise to the 31 T cell receptor beta chains below, sequenced in a study of T cells in narcolepsy (dated by TCRdb to the late 2010s). Library generation was performed with the immunoSEQ multiplex PCR assay. TCRdb re-hosts the immuneACCESS table, in-frame sequences only. Its copies lack some clones; in the studies checked, an unresolved V gene accounts for under half of them, and the cause for the rest is not known. The sample profile shows tens of thousands of clones; about 80% of them were found once. The ten largest clones represent more than 0.9% of the sample. The source material was CD45RA- memory CD4+ T cells from PBMCs. Taken with the paper, the label for cell subset or site translates to: memory T cells sorted ex vivo from peripheral blood. These receptors originate from a human donor with narcolepsy.

The CDR3 nucleotides are TGTGCCAGCCGACCTGGGACGGTTAGCAATCAGCCCCAGCATTTT. It translates to CASRPGTVSNQPQHF. The chain uses TRBV27 and TRBJ1-5, with D possibly TRBD1 on 5 matching bases. V was trimmed by 8 bases and J by 0 bases, leaving 14 bases between them. This CDR3 comprises 15 residues. Germline values: CDR1 MNHEY, CDR2 SMNVEV (reference sequence).

The genes are TRBV9 and TRBJ2-3; tentative D call: TRBD1 (6 bases). The CDR3 spans 15 residues. Trimming stripped 0 bases from V and 2 bases from J, with 10 bases between. The germline gives CDR1 SGDLS, CDR2 YYNGEE. This CDR3 reads CASSVGAGVTDTQYF. CDR3 sequence (DNA): TGTGCCAGCAGCGTAGGGGCAGGGGTCACAGATACGCAGTATTTT.

The gene calls are TRBV6-1 and TRBJ2-3; unclear D gene. Trimming cost V 1 base and J 2 bases, with 7 bases left between them. The CDR3 runs 14 residues. Looked up from germline, CDR1 is MNHNS and CDR2 is SASEGT. CDR3 amino acids: CASSEGLNTDTQYF. CDR3 bases: TGTGCCAGCAGTGAAGGATTAAACACAGATACGCAGTATTTT.

This chain uses TRBV13 with TRBJ2-1; D is perhaps TRBD1 or TRBD2 (5 bases each). The V end was cut by 5 bases, the J end by 2 bases, with 13 bases between. From germline, CDR1 is PRHDT and CDR2 FYEKMQ (reference sequence). The CDR3 has 15 residues. The CDR3 DNA reads TGTGCCAGCAGCCCGGGGCAGGGCCCCTACAATGAGCAGTTCTTC. Its protein product is CASSPGQGPYNEQFF.

The chain recombines TRBV4-3 with TRBJ1-5, with a tentative D call TRBD1 (6 bases). This CDR3 has 15 residues. V shed 0 bases and J shed 5 bases, with 11 bases lying between them. Germline loops: CDR1 LGHNA, CDR2 YSLEER. CDR3 nucleotide sequence: TGCGCCAGCAGCCAAGACCGACAGGCTTATCAGCCCCAGCATTTT. Its translation is CASSQDRQAYQPQHF.

The genes are TRBV13 and TRBJ1-1; no firm D call. Germline loops: CDR1 PRHDT, CDR2 FYEKMQ (reference sequence). Trimming removed 0 bases at V and 3 bases at J, with 8 bases between. The CDR3 runs to 14 residues. CDR3 amino acids: CASSLGAGDTEAFF. The CDR3 nucleotides are TGTGCCAGCAGCTTAGGGGCCGGCGACACTGAAGCTTTCTTT.

This chain links TRBV2 with TRBJ2-5, with D perhaps matching TRBD1 or TRBD2 (5 bases each). The CDR3 is 13 amino acids. V was cut by 4 bases and J by 4 bases, with 10 bases left in between. The germline V gene encodes CDR1 SNHLY and CDR2 FYNNEI. This CDR3 reads CASSGGVVETQYF. CDR3 DNA: TGTGCCAGCAGTGGAGGGGTCGTAGAGACCCAGTACTTC.

The chain uses TRBV5-1 and TRBJ2-1; 7 positions match TRBD2. Germline assignment: CDR1 SGHRS and CDR2 YFSETQ. This CDR3 spans 19 amino acids. V shed 5 bases, J shed 10 bases, and the junction held 27 bases outside the gene matches. The CDR3 bases are TGCGCCAGCAGTCATGGGGAGGGGAAAGGGTACAAAGTGGGGTCCGAGCAGTTCTTC. It yields the protein CASSHGEGKGYKVGSEQFF.

The V and J genes are TRBV7-2 and TRBJ1-1, with D possibly matching TRBD1 (5 bases). Germline-derived CDR1 and CDR2 are SGHTA and FQGNSA. V lost 6 bases, J lost 4 bases, and 15 bases lay in between. The CDR3 has 14 residues. The CDR3 spells CASRITGLGTEAFF. DNA of the CDR3: TGTGCCAGCAGGATTACAGGCCTGGGCACTGAAGCTTTCTTT.

This chain's CDR3 is CASKWGSSNEKLFF. CDR3 DNA sequence: TGTGCCAGCAAGTGGGGATCCTCTAATGAAAAACTGTTTTTT. The rearrangement joins TRBV28 to TRBJ1-4; D is unclear. Trimming pared 7 bases from V and 3 bases from J, leaving 12 bases between. The CDR3 totals 14 residues. The germline V gene has CDR1 MDHEN and CDR2 SYDVKM.

The chain links TRBV29-1 to TRBJ1-1, with TRBD1 as a possible D gene (6 bases). Germline assignment: CDR1 SQVTM and CDR2 ANQGSEA. Between the trimmed V and J ends, which lost 4 bases and 5 bases, there was a span of 11 bases. This CDR3 spans 12 amino acids. CDR3 sequence: CSVAPGHTEAFF. CDR3 coding DNA: TGCAGCGTTGCTCCGGGACATACTGAAGCTTTCTTT.

This clone was recorded once. This chain links TRBV2 with TRBJ1-2; D unresolved. V was cut by 0 bases and J by 5 bases, with 10 bases left in between. The CDR3 consists of 14 residues. The germline V gene has CDR1 SNHLY and CDR2 FYNNEI. The CDR3 DNA follows: TGTGCCAGCAGTGAAGCAGGTCAAGTATATGGCTACACCTTC. Translation: CASSEAGQVYGYTF.

The chain links TRBV11-3 to TRBJ1-1; weak D call: TRBD1 (5 bases). CDR3 length equals 13 residues. V was cut by 6 bases and J by 1 base, with 9 bases left in between. Germline V gives CDR1 SGHNT, CDR2 YENEEA. The chain's CDR3 is CASRRGENTEAFF. In nucleotides, the CDR3 is TGTGCCAGCAGGCGGGGGGAGAACACTGAAGCTTTCTTT.

There are a few counts of this clone. This chain connects TRBV5-1 to TRBJ1-4; TRBD1 is a possible D gene (5 bases). The CDR3 contains 14 residues. Deletions cut 1 base from V and 4 bases from J, with 8 bases between. CDR1 SGHRS and CDR2 YFSETQ come from the germline V gene. The CDR3 DNA follows: TGCGCCAGCAGCTTGCGGGGACTTAATGAAAAACTGTTTTTT. It specifies CASSLRGLNEKLFF. Drawing the rest from reference TRBV5-1 and TRBJ1-4, the complete variable domain is KAGVTQTPRYLIKTRGQQVTLSCSPISGHRSVSWYQQTPGQGLQFLFEYFSETQRNKGNFPGRFSGRQFSNSRSEMNVSTLELGDSALYLCASSLRGLNEKLFFGSGTQLSVL.

The chain has TRBV7-8 and TRBJ1-5; 7 nucleotides align to TRBD1. Germline-derived CDR1 and CDR2 are SGHVS and FQNEAQ. This CDR3 comprises 15 residues. The V and J ends lost 5 bases and 2 bases, in that order; junction bases with no gene match: 6. The CDR3 region is CASSQGGSGNQPQHF. CDR3 bases: TGTGCCAGCAGCCAGGGGGGATCGGGCAATCAGCCCCAGCATTTT.

The chain uses TRBV4-2 and TRBJ1-2, with TRBD1 as a possible D gene (6 bases). V lost 4 bases to trimming and J lost 0 bases, with 15 bases between them. Germline V gene data show CDR1 as LGHNA and CDR2 as YNFKEQ. The CDR3 consists of 16 residues. The CDR3 loop is CASSPGGPATNYGYTF. As DNA, the CDR3 is TGTGCCAGCAGCCCCGGGGGCCCGGCCACTAACTATGGCTACACCTTC.

The V gene is TRBV7-8, the J gene TRBJ1-2; TRBD1 agrees at 9 bases. V was pared by 1 base and J by 4 bases, with 4 bases of the junction left unmatched. The CDR3 loop spans 15 amino acids. Per germline, CDR1 SGHVS and CDR2 FQNEAQ. Here the CDR3 DNA reads TGTGCCAGCAGCTTAGAGACGGGACAGGGCTATGGCTACACCTTC. Translated, it gives CASSLETGQGYGYTF.

The chain uses TRBV30 and TRBJ1-2, with 9 nucleotides matching TRBD1. There are 13 residues in the CDR3. From germline, CDR1 is GTSNPN and CDR2 SVGIG (reference sequence). Trimming at V came to 3 bases and at J to 7 bases, leaving 6 bases not matched to a gene. The CDR3 sequence is CAWRPGQGSGYTF. The CDR3 DNA follows: TGTGCCTGGAGGCCAGGACAGGGGAGTGGCTACACCTTC.

This clone was seen more than once but under ten times. This chain links TRBV30 with TRBJ1-5; D not resolved. Germline V gene data show CDR1 as GTSNPN and CDR2 as SVGIG (reference sequence). The length of the CDR3 is 13 residues. The V end was cut by 3 bases, the J end by 0 bases, with 6 bases between. CDR3: CAWRADSNQPQHF. The CDR3 DNA sequence: TGTGCCTGGAGGGCAGATAGCAATCAGCCCCAGCATTTT.

This rearrangement joins TRBV21-1 to TRBJ2-3; the table assigns TRBD2, which was not confirmed against the DNA. TRBV21-1 counts as a pseudogene. The CDR3 runs to 17 residues. The CDR3 DNA reads TGTGCCAGCAACCCCACTCCGGCTAGCAGTAGCACAGATACGCAGTATTTT. Its translation: CASNPTPASSSTDTQYF.

This clone was counted only a few times. The chain is built from TRBV6-1 and TRBJ1-4; possible D gene TRBD1, 5 bases. From germline, CDR1 is MNHNS and CDR2 SASEGT. This CDR3 spans 14 amino acids. Deletions cut 6 bases from V and 7 bases from J, with 15 bases between. The CDR3 spells CASSQTQGGEKLFF. The CDR3 coding sequence is TGTGCCAGCAGCCAAACCCAGGGAGGTGAAAAACTGTTTTTT.

This chain joins TRBV1 and TRBJ2-1. TRBV1 is tagged as a pseudogene. The CDR3 spans 14 residues. As DNA, the CDR3 is TGCACCAGCAGCTCCGGGGGCCGCGACAATGAGCAGTTCTTC. It encodes CTSSSGGRDNEQFF.

The genes are TRBV11-2 and TRBJ2-5; 9 bases align to TRBD2. Trimming took 5 bases from V and 2 from J; bases not matched to a gene: 9. Germline V gene sequence: CDR1 SGHAT, CDR2 FQNNGV. The CDR3 is 16 amino acids. The CDR3 reads CASSLLAGRVQETQYF. The CDR3 DNA follows: TGTGCCAGCAGCCTCCTAGCGGGGAGGGTTCAAGAGACCCAGTACTTC.

The rearrangement uses TRBV5-4 and TRBJ1-3; perhaps TRBD1 as D (5 bases). With 0 bases removed from V and 3 bases from J, the gap between germline ends came to 10 bases. The CDR3 length is 15 residues. Germline CDR1 and CDR2: SGHNT and YYREEE (reference sequence). Written as DNA, the CDR3 is TGTGCCAGCAGCTTGGGGGGCGTGAATGGAAACACCATATATTTT. Protein product: CASSLGGVNGNTIYF.

The chain is built from TRBV11-1 and TRBJ2-7, with TRBD1 matching 7 bases. Unmatched junction bases numbered 12, after V lost 5 bases and J lost 8 bases. CDR3 length equals 14 residues. Germline V CDR1 and CDR2: SGHAT, FQDESV (reference sequence). Here the CDR3 DNA reads TGTGCCAGCAGCAGGGGACAGCCAAATGGCCAGCAGTACTTC. Its translation: CASSRGQPNGQQYF.

The V call is TRBV5-6, the J call TRBJ1-2, with TRBD1 as a possible D gene (5 bases). The CDR3 consists of 14 residues. V lost 0 bases and J 4 bases, leaving 10 bases between the germline ends. Germline CDR1 reads SGHDT; CDR2 reads YYEEEE. Here the CDR3 reads CASSLVSGFYGYTF. The CDR3 region has the DNA TGTGCCAGCAGCTTGGTATCAGGGTTCTATGGCTACACCTTC.

The chain employs TRBV9 and TRBJ1-6; D is possibly TRBD1 (6 bases). CDR1 is SGDLS, CDR2 YYNGEE, per germline. With 0 bases removed from V and 9 bases from J, the gap between germline ends came to 10 bases. This CDR3 has 14 residues. CDR3 amino acids: CASSVAGVGSPLHF. CDR3 sequence (DNA): TGTGCCAGCAGCGTAGCAGGGGTGGGTTCACCCCTCCACTTT.

The chain joins TRBV7-2 to TRBJ2-5; D is undetermined. V lost 3 bases and J 7 bases, leaving 6 bases between the germline ends. CDR1 and CDR2 (germline): SGHTA, FQGNSA. There are 11 residues in the CDR3. CDR3: CASSFFGTQYF. The CDR3, as DNA: TGTGCCAGCAGCTTTTTCGGGACCCAGTACTTC. The complete variable domain, with remaining parts taken from reference TRBV7-2 and TRBJ2-5, reads GAGVSQSPSNKVTEKGKDVELRCDPISGHTALYWYRQSLGQGLEFLIYFQGNSAPDKSGLPSDRFSAERTGGSVSTLTIQRTQQEDSAVYLCASSFFGTQYFGPGTRLLVL.

This clone was seen a handful of times. The V call is TRBV29-1, the J call TRBJ2-1, with 15 positions matching TRBD2. The CDR3 loop spans 18 amino acids. Germline V lookup: CDR1 SQVTM, CDR2 ANQGSEA. V shed 5 bases and J 5 bases; nucleotides not matched to a gene: 13. The CDR3 loop reads CSVKVSSGLAGGHNEQFF. CDR3 in DNA: TGCAGCGTTAAAGTATCTTCGGGACTAGCGGGGGGACACAATGAGCAGTTCTTC.

The rearrangement uses TRBV28 and TRBJ2-3, with D tentatively TRBD1 (6 bases). Trimming shortened V by 8 bases and J by 1 base, and 13 bases separated the two germline ends. The germline V gene encodes CDR1 MDHEN and CDR2 SYDVKM. The CDR3 loop spans 14 amino acids. The CDR3 DNA reads as TGTGCCAGCTTCGAGGACAGCCGCACAGATACGCAGTATTTT. Its protein product is CASFEDSRTDTQYF.

This chain uses TRBV2 with TRBJ1-2; the D is unclear. Germline lookup yields CDR1 SNHLY and CDR2 FYNNEI. The ends were cut back, 4 bases at V and 2 bases at J, with 5 bases in the middle. The CDR3 consists of 12 residues. The CDR3 spells CASSGGNYGYTF. The CDR3 nucleotides are TGTGCCAGCAGTGGCGGGAACTATGGCTACACCTTC.